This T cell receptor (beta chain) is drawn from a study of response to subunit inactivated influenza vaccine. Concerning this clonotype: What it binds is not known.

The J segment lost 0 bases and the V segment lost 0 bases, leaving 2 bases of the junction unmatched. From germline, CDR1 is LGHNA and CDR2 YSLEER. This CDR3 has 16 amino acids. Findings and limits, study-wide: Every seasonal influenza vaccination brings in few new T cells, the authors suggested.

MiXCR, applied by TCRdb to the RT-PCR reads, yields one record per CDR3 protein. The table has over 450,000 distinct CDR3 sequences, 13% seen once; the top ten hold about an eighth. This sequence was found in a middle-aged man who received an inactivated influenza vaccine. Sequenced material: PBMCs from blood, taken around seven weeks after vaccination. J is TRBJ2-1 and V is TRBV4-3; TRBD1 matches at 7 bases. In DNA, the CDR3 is TGCGCCAGCAGCCAAGACGGGACAGCCTCCTACAATGAGCAGTTCTTC. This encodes CASSQDGTASYNEQFF.